Following are 5 T cell receptor beta chains from one sample sequenced in a study of T cell repertoires in cytomegalovirus infection. TCRdb reprocessed the reads via MiXCR and lists one record per CDR3 protein. This table holds some 390,000 distinct CDR3 sequences, about a sixth found once. Sequenced input: PBMCs. The receptors here all came from a human donor in good health (CMV status not recorded). Some clones in this sample may be carry-over from other donors' samples.

This clonotype has only a few counts. The rearrangement joins TRBV28 to TRBJ2-5; D is possibly TRBD1 (8 bases). V lost 5 bases to trimming and J lost 4 bases, with 20 bases between them. Germline V gives CDR1 MDHEN, CDR2 SYDVKM. There are 16 residues in the CDR3. This CDR3 is CASSQPTGAGVETQYF. In nucleotides, the CDR3 is TGTGCCAGCAGTCAACCGACAGGGGCGGGGGTAGAGACCCAGTACTTC.

This clonotype was picked up many times. The V and J genes are TRBV28 and TRBJ2-7; 7 positions match TRBD1. Germline assignment: CDR1 MDHEN and CDR2 SYDVKM. The CDR3 totals 15 residues. Trimming removed 5 bases from V and 1 base from J; junction bases left unmatched: 8. The CDR3 is CASSLDRFTSYEQYF. The DNA of the CDR3 is TGTGCCAGCAGTCTGGACAGGTTCACTTCCTACGAGCAGTACTTC.

The table lists this clonotype with a few counts. This chain connects TRBV7-9 to TRBJ2-3; D uncertain. Looked up from germline, CDR1 is SEHNR and CDR2 is FQNEAQ (reference sequence). Trimming removed 3 bases at V and 8 bases at J, with 9 bases between. The CDR3 length is 12 residues. As DNA, the CDR3 is TGTGCCAGCAGCTTCGCGGTGGGTACGCAGTATTTT. The encoded protein is CASSFAVGTQYF.

The chain uses TRBV7-2 and TRBJ2-2; no clear D. Germline CDR1 and CDR2: SGHTA and FQGNSA. V was pared by 5 bases and J by 6 bases, with 10 bases between. This CDR3 spans 13 amino acids. The CDR3 spells CASSLQRSGELFF. The CDR3 DNA is TGTGCCAGCAGCCTCCAAAGGTCCGGGGAGCTGTTTTTT.

This clonotype was detected only a few times. The chain carries TRBV2 and TRBJ1-3, with 7 nucleotides matching TRBD1. The CDR3 runs to 15 residues. CDR1 and CDR2 (germline): SNHLY, FYNNEI. With V trimmed by 6 bases and J by 3 bases, 8 bases remained unmatched. The CDR3 protein is CASRPLDRNGNTIYF. CDR3 bases: TGTGCCAGCAGACCCCTGGACAGGAATGGAAACACCATATATTTT.